This T cell receptor beta chain was obtained from a study of blood T cell repertoires in COVID-19. Study background: T cells, B-cell-depleted T cells, or PBMCs supplied cDNA or gDNA.

Followed longitudinally, the Seattle patients had been enrolled during active infection. Original processing notes: Amplification of reference gene primers was used by the study to estimate nucleated cell counts. Profiled with immunoSEQ multiplex PCR; TCRdb holds only in-frame clones, not every one. D and trimming come from the DNA, and the V and J calls and clone size come from that table. This table has about 240,000 clones, roughly 85% appearing once. This CDR3 has 15 amino acids. V was clipped by 5 bases and J by 0 bases, with 11 bases between them. Germline V gene data show CDR1 as MNHEY and CDR2 as SVGAGI.

This TCR was sampled from a middle-aged man with COVID-19, enrolled during active disease. The gene calls are TRBV6-5 and TRBJ1-5; D ambiguous. The sample consisted of peripheral blood. CDR3 region: CASSKHQFSNQPQHF. The CDR3, as DNA: TGTGCCAGCAGTAAGCATCAATTTAGCAATCAGCCCCAGCATTTT.